The rows below give T cell receptor beta chains drawn from one sample of a study of blood T cell repertoires in COVID-19. Assay used: immunoSEQ multiplex PCR; TCRdb lists only in-frame clones, some missing. Here the sample spans about 350,000 clones, more than 70% being singletons. The sequenced sample consisted of peripheral blood. All receptors come from a woman aged 55 to 70 with COVID-19, enrolled during active disease. The CDR3 runs from the conserved cysteine through the conserved F or W. D genes are given only for firm matches. The size entry is marked missing in some rows and otherwise reads once, few, many or a size class.

v_gene	d_gene	abundance	len	j_gene	CDR3nt	CDR3aa
TRBV5-1	TRBD1	NA	14	TRBJ2-3	TGCGCCAGCAGCCCAGGACAGGTCGAAGATACGCAGTATTTT	CASSPGQVEDTQYF
TRBV28	NA	NA	11	TRBJ1-1	TGTGCCAGCAGGGCGAGAGGGCAGTATTTCTTT	CASRARGQYFF
TRBV7-6	NA	NA	15	TRBJ2-7	TGTGCCAGCAGCTTAGGCGGGACAGCGGGCTACGAGCAGTACTTC	CASSLGGTAGYEQYF
TRBV24-1	NA	NA	15	TRBJ1-2	TGTGCCACCAGCCCTGACCAGACAGGCTTGTATGGCTACACCTTC	CATSPDQTGLYGYTF
TRBV27	TRBD2	NA	17	TRBJ2-7	TGTGCCAGCAGTCACCTGAATTTACGGGGGGGGCTGGGAGAGCAGTACTTC	CASSHLNLRGGLGEQYF
TRBV9	TRBD1	NA	15	TRBJ1-2	TGTGCCAGCAGCGTCATACAGGGGGCGGGTGGTGGCTACACCTTC	CASSVIQGAGGGYTF
TRBV6-5	TRBD1	NA	15	TRBJ1-5	TGTGCCAGCACCGCCGACAGGGGGGATGGTCAGCCCCAGCATTTT	CASTADRGDGQPQHF
TRBV5-5	TRBD1	NA	14	TRBJ2-4	TGTGCCAGCAGCTTTCACACAGGGGAAAACATTCAGTACTTC	CASSFHTGENIQYF
TRBV30	NA	NA	13	TRBJ1-2	TGTGCCTGGATAGGGAGGGTTAACTATGGCTACACCTTC	CAWIGRVNYGYTF
TRBV4-2	TRBD1	NA	17	TRBJ1-3	TGTGCCAGCAGCCCACACCGGGAGGGGGCGCTTGGAAACACCATATATTTT	CASSPHREGALGNTIYF
TRBV7-9	TRBD1	NA	18	TRBJ1-5	TGTGCCAGCAGCTCATGGGGAAGACAGGGCACAAGCAATCAGCCCCAGCATTTT	CASSSWGRQGTSNQPQHF
TRBV6-5	NA	NA	13	TRBJ1-4	TGTGCCAGCAGCGATAACAGGAATGAAAAACTGTTTTTT	CASSDNRNEKLFF
TRBV5-6	NA	once	13	TRBJ2-1	TGTGCCAGCAGGTTGGACACCTACAATGAGCAGTTCTTC	CASRLDTYNEQFF
TRBV9	NA	NA	12	TRBJ2-2	TGTGCCAGCGAGGAGAACACCGGGGAGCTGTTTTTT	CASEENTGELFF
TRBV29-1	TRBD1	NA	12	TRBJ1-2	TGCAGCGCCGGGGACAGGGTTTATGGCTACACCTTC	CSAGDRVYGYTF
TRBV10-3	TRBD1	NA	15	TRBJ1-2	TGTGCCATCAGTGACCCGGGACAGGGGCCCTATGGCTACACCTTC	CAISDPGQGPYGYTF
TRBV5-1	TRBD1	once	14	TRBJ1-4	TGCGCCAGCAGCCTCGGGACAGCCAATGAAAAACTGTTTTTT	CASSLGTANEKLFF
TRBV5-1	TRBD1	few	13	TRBJ1-6	TGCGCCAGCAGGGACAGGGCAGATTCACCCCTCCACTTT	CASRDRADSPLHF
TRBV6-5	TRBD1	NA	14	TRBJ1-1	TGTGCCAGCAGTCGGACAGGGGGTTGGACTGAAGCTTTCTTT	CASSRTGGWTEAFF
TRBV5-6	TRBD1	NA	16	TRBJ2-7	TGTGCCAGCAGCTTTAGTTTCGGGACAGGGCTCTACGAGCAGTACTTC	CASSFSFGTGLYEQYF
TRBV30	TRBD1	NA	13	TRBJ1-2	TGTGCCTGGAGACCCGGGACAGGTCCATTCTGCACCTTC	CAWRPGTGPFCTF
TRBV7-9	NA	NA	15	TRBJ2-7	TGTGCCAGCAGCCCACGAGGTGGGGCCGCCCTCGAGCAGTACTTC	CASSPRGGAALEQYF
TRBV18	NA	NA	19	TRBJ1-2	TGTGCCAGCTCACCACCTTCGGCTTTCGGGGATCGGCGGCGGTATGGCTACACCTTC	CASSPPSAFGDRRRYGYTF
TRBV7-8	TRBD2	once	18	TRBJ2-5	TGTGCCAGCAGCTTAGGCGTTCTAGCGGGGACAAAGCAAGAGACCCAGTACTTC	CASSLGVLAGTKQETQYF
TRBV10-3	NA	NA	14	TRBJ1-1	TGTGCCATCAGTGATGAGGGCGCTCTCACTGAAGCTTTCTTT	CAISDEGALTEAFF
TRBV28	NA	NA	14	TRBJ1-3	TGTGCCAGCAGTTTGGGGCAGTCTGGAAACACCATATATTTT	CASSLGQSGNTIYF
TRBV30	NA	NA	15	TRBJ2-1	TGTGCCTGGAGTGGAAGGCAGGCCCTGGCCGATGAGCAGTTCTTC	CAWSGRQALADEQFF
TRBV18	NA	NA	14	TRBJ1-5	TGTGCCAGCTCACCAAGCGACAGCAATCAGCCCCAGCATTTT	CASSPSDSNQPQHF
TRBV20-1	NA	NA	10	TRBJ2-1	TGCAGTGGGAGATTCAATGAGCAGTTCTTC	CSGRFNEQFF
TRBV27	NA	NA	17	TRBJ1-1	TGTGCCAGCCATCCCTCACAGGTCCTAGTGGGGAACACTGAAGCTTTCTTT	CASHPSQVLVGNTEAFF
TRBV7-2	TRBD1	NA	15	TRBJ2-5	TGTGCCAGCAGCCCCCTAGACAGGGCCCCAGAGACCCAGTACTTC	CASSPLDRAPETQYF
TRBV9	TRBD2	NA	16	TRBJ2-2	TGTGCCAGCAGCGTTTTTAGCGGGGCGAACACCGGGGAGCTGTTTTTT	CASSVFSGANTGELFF
TRBV18	TRBD1	once	16	TRBJ2-1	TGTGCCAGCTCACCGGGACAGGGTTCCGAGGTCAATGAGCAGTTCTTC	CASSPGQGSEVNEQFF
TRBV3-1/TRBV3-2	TRBD1	NA	16	TRBJ1-2	TGTGCCAGCAGCCAAGATCATCTTGGGACAGGACGTGGCTACACCTTC	CASSQDHLGTGRGYTF
TRBV6-5	TRBD1	NA	15	TRBJ1-4	TGTGCCAGCGCTCCCACGACAGGGGGCAATGAAAAACTGTTTTTT	CASAPTTGGNEKLFF
TRBV14	NA	NA	15	TRBJ1-3	TGTGCCAGCAGCCAAGTGCGGGGGCTAGGAAACACCATATATTTT	CASSQVRGLGNTIYF
TRBV7-3	NA	NA	15	TRBJ2-2	TGTGCCAGCAGCTTAACCCCTTCTAACACCGGGGAGCTGTTTTTT	CASSLTPSNTGELFF
TRBV10-1	NA	NA	13	TRBJ1-1	TGCGCCAGCAGCGAGACAGATAACACTGAAGCTTTCTTT	CASSETDNTEAFF